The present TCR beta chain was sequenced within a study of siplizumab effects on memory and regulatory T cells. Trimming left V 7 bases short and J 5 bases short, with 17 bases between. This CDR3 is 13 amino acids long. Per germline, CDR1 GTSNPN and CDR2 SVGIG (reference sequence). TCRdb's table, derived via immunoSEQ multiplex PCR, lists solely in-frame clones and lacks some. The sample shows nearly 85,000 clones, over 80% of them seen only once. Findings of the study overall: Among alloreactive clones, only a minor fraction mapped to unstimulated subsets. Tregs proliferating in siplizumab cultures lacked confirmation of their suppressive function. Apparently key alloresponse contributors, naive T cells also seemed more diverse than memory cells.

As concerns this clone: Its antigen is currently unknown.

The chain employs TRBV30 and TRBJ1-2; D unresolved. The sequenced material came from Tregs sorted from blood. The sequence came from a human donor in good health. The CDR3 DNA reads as TGTGCCTACACCCGACGGGGAGCGTATGGCTACACCTTC. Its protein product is CAYTRRGAYGYTF. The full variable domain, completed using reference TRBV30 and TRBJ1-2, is SQTIHQWPATLVQPVGSPLSLECTVEGTSNPNLYWYRQAAGRGLQLLFYSVGIGQISSEVPQNLSASRPQDRQFILSSKKLLLSDSGFYLCAYTRRGAYGYTFGSGTRLTVV.